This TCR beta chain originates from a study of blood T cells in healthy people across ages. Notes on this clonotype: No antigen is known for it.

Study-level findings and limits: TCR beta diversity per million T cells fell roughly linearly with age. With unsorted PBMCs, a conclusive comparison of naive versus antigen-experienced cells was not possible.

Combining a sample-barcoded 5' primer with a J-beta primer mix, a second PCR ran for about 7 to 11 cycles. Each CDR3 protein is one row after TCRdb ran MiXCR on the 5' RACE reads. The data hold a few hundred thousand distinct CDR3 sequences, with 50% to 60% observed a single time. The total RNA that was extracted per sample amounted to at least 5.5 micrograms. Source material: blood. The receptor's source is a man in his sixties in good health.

In DNA, the CDR3 is TGTGCCAGCAGTTACCACAGGGAGAGCACAGATACGCAGTATTTT. Amino acid sequence: CASSYHRESTDTQYF. The genes are TRBV6-8 and TRBJ2-3, with a weak D call TRBD1 (6 bases). Trimming removed 2 bases from V and 0 bases from J, with 9 bases in between. The CDR3 is 15 residues long. Per the germline V gene, CDR1 is MNHGY and CDR2 is SAAAGT.